This T cell receptor (beta chain) originates from a study of T cells after yellow fever vaccination. This clonotype was counted only a few times. TCRdb called the 5' RACE reads again in MiXCR, with one record for every CDR3 protein. Seen here are under 600,000 distinct CDR3 sequences, approximately 13% observed once, and the top ten hold more than 13%. Sequences were derived from PBMCs, sampled on the day of the yellow fever booster vaccination. The sequence came from a man between 25 and 39 years old who received the YFV17D yellow fever vaccine.

The CDR3 loop reads CASSLRQGDEQYF. The CDR3 DNA sequence: TGTGCCAGCAGTCTACGACAGGGGGACGAGCAGTACTTC. V is TRBV6-5 and J is TRBJ2-7; 9 nucleotides line up with TRBD1. The CDR3 spans 13 residues. The V segment lost 5 bases and the J segment 5 bases; nucleotides outside the gene matches: 4. CDR1 MNHEY and CDR2 SVGAGI come from the germline V gene.